This is a list of T cell receptor beta chains from one sample in a study of blood T cell repertoires in COVID-19. Libraries were prepared by immunoSEQ multiplex PCR; TCRdb keeps only in-frame clonotypes and omits some of them. The sample carries about 330,000 clones, 92% recorded once. The sequenced sample was PBMCs or T cells enriched from blood (not recorded which). These receptors were collected from a woman younger than 45 who had recovered from COVID-19. Each CDR3 is given with its conserved first and last residue.

TRBJ2-2	TRBV28	CASRQGSTGELFF
TRBJ2-1	TRBV11-3	CASSLDRGRGEQFF
TRBJ2-1	TRBV19	CASTDRFYNEQFF
TRBJ2-6	TRBV28	CASSLFGTVGGANVLTF
TRBJ2-5	TRBV20-1	CSASGGPAMYF
TRBJ2-1	TRBV3-1/TRBV3-2	CASRSGGAEGEQFF
TRBJ1-2	TRBV28	CASSQTGTGYRYTF
TRBJ2-3	TRBV28	CASSLRGPSTDTQYF
TRBJ2-1	TRBV7-2	CASSPRQGSSYNEQFF
TRBJ2-7	TRBV28	CASSSYSNSKPSRSYEQYF
TRBJ2-7	TRBV7-9	CASTLQGYEQYF
TRBJ2-7	TRBV7-2	CASSLAIVAGGYEQYF
TRBJ1-5	TRBV19	CASSNRQDGKVINQPQHF
TRBJ2-2	TRBV27	CASSLSASGLTGELFF
TRBJ2-7	TRBV28	CASSPPGVSYEQYF
TRBJ2-1	TRBV3-1/TRBV3-2	CASSQITSGNNEQFF
TRBJ2-7	TRBV6-6	CASSSYRKGLYEQYF
TRBJ1-1	TRBV11-3	CASSPLSGNTEAFF
TRBJ2-7	TRBV10-3	CATKSSDLLRGEQYF
TRBJ2-2	TRBV10-3	CAISGLPGGELFF
TRBJ1-6	TRBV28	CASSFLLGDSTNSPLHF
TRBJ2-1	TRBV10-2	CASKKGSGSVDNEQFF
TRBJ1-2	TRBV27	CASSPDGQSNYGYTF
TRBJ1-2	TRBV2	CASSDRQGRYGYTF
TRBJ1-4	TRBV28	CASSGTREKLFF
TRBJ1-1	TRBV27	CASSLGLETEAFF